These 15 T cell receptor beta chains share one sample of origin, sequenced in a study of blood T cell repertoires in COVID-19. Generated by immunoSEQ multiplex PCR, the TCRdb table keeps only in-frame clones and is missing some. The sample contains 98,000 or so clones, 65% to 90% of which appear only once. Sequencing was done on a sample of peripheral blood. The origin of the receptors is a man aged 55 to 70 with acute or convalescent COVID-19.

This clone was picked up a small number of times. Here the CDR3 reads CASSEGGSGYTGELFF. The CDR3 DNA reads TGTGCCAGCAGTGAAGGGGGTAGCGGTTACACCGGGGAGCTGTTTTTT. This chain links TRBV6-1 with TRBJ2-2, with a tentative D call TRBD2 (6 bases). Trimming stripped 1 base from V and 3 bases from J, with 12 bases between. CDR3 length equals 16 residues. Germline lookup yields CDR1 MNHNS and CDR2 SASEGT.

V and J are TRBV6-5 and TRBJ1-1; D is unclear. CDR1 and CDR2 from the germline V gene are MNHEY and SVGAGI. CDR3 length: 14 amino acids. V lost 5 bases to trimming and J lost 0 bases, with 10 bases between them. DNA for the CDR3: TGTGCCAGCAGTCCCCCGGGGATGAACACTGAAGCTTTCTTT. This encodes CASSPPGMNTEAFF.

This clone has just one count. The V and J genes are TRBV5-6 and TRBJ1-5, with D tentatively TRBD1 (6 bases). Germline CDR1 and CDR2: SGHDT and YYEEEE. The germline V and J ends were trimmed by 4 bases and 5 bases, with 10 bases remaining between them. This CDR3 is built from 13 residues. This CDR3 is CASSATGHQPQHF. The CDR3 DNA is TGTGCCAGCAGCGCCACAGGGCATCAGCCCCAGCATTTT. The full variable domain, its missing parts supplied by reference TRBV5-6 and TRBJ1-5, is DAGVTQSPTHLIKTRGQQVTLRCSPKSGHDTVSWYQQALGQGPQFIFQYYEEEERQRGNFPDRFSGHQFPNYSSELNVNALLLGDSALYLCASSATGHQPQHFGDGTRLSIL.

CDR3 residues: CASSSRGRGDNEQFF. The CDR3 nucleotides are TGTGCCAGCAGCTCCCGTGGGAGGGGGGACAATGAGCAGTTCTTC. The chain carries TRBV7-9 and TRBJ2-1; possible D gene TRBD2, 7 bases. CDR3 length: 15 amino acids. Germline CDR1 reads SEHNR; CDR2 reads FQNEAQ (reference sequence). Trimming pared 4 bases from V and 5 bases from J, leaving 15 bases between.

The chain links TRBV19 to TRBJ2-1, with a possible D match to TRBD2 (6 bases). This CDR3 is 15 amino acids long. Trimming shortened V by 3 bases and J by 0 bases, and 9 bases separated the two germline ends. The germline gives CDR1 LNHDA, CDR2 SQIVND (reference sequence). The CDR3 DNA follows: TGTGCCAGTAGTATTCTACTAGCCTCCTACAATGAGCAGTTCTTC. It is translated as CASSILLASYNEQFF.

The CDR3 bases are TGTGCCAGCAGCTCCCAAGGGGGAAGGAATTCACCCCTCCACTTT. It specifies CASSSQGGRNSPLHF. The rearrangement uses TRBV7-2 and TRBJ1-6, with D maybe TRBD1 (6 bases). Germline-derived CDR1 and CDR2 are SGHTA and FQGNSA. Trimming pared 4 bases from V and 7 bases from J, leaving 14 bases between. The CDR3 spans 15 residues.

This clone was recorded only once. V and J are TRBV12-5 and TRBJ2-7; TRBD1 agrees at 11 bases. This CDR3 comprises 17 residues. V lost 2 bases and J lost 2; bases outside the gene matches: 8. CDR1 and CDR2 (germline): LGHNT, FRNRAP. The CDR3 DNA is TGTGCTAGTGGTTTGCGGACAGGGGGCCCGATTACCTACGAGCAGTACTTC. Amino acid sequence: CASGLRTGGPITYEQYF.

V usage is TRBV5-1 and J usage is TRBJ1-2; D is perhaps TRBD1 (5 bases). V was shortened by 1 base and J by 4 bases, with 14 bases between the two germline ends. The length of the CDR3 is 15 residues. Germline loops: CDR1 SGHRS, CDR2 YFSETQ. The CDR3, as DNA: TGCGCCAGCAGCTTGCCTAACAGCGGGGCCTATGGCTACACCTTC. Translation gives CASSLPNSGAYGYTF.

A note on this clone: At the DNA level, this CDR3 is encoded by other sequences in the same sample as well. This rearrangement joins TRBV3-1 (or the pseudogene TRBV3-2) to TRBJ1-5; tentative D call: TRBD1 (5 bases). The CDR3 runs to 14 residues. V lost 0 bases to trimming and J lost 6 bases, with 9 bases between them. Germline loops: CDR1 LGHDT, CDR2 YNNKEL (reference sequence). The CDR3 is CASSQDSGGQPQHF. In nucleotides, the CDR3 is TGTGCCAGCAGCCAAGACTCCGGGGGTCAGCCCCAGCATTTT.

V usage is TRBV5-4 and J usage is TRBJ2-5; 15 nucleotides align to TRBD2. The junction had 9 bases not matched to a gene; V was cut back by 4 bases and J by 2 bases. The CDR3 contains 18 residues. The germline V gene has CDR1 SGHNT and CDR2 YYREEE (reference sequence). The chain's CDR3 is CASSPGTSGGTLQETQYF. DNA for the CDR3: TGTGCCAGCAGCCCCGGGACTAGCGGGGGGACTCTGCAAGAGACCCAGTACTTC.

The rearrangement links TRBV28 to TRBJ2-7, with D unresolved. CDR3 size: 14 residues. Looked up from germline, CDR1 is MDHEN and CDR2 is SYDVKM. The V and J ends lost 2 bases and 4 bases respectively, with 12 bases between them. CDR3 loop: CASSLLPLRYEQYF. As DNA, the CDR3 is TGTGCCAGCAGTTTACTACCGCTGAGATACGAGCAGTACTTC.

This sequence joins TRBV2 and TRBJ1-6, with D possibly being TRBD1 (6 bases). Looked up from germline, CDR1 is SNHLY and CDR2 is FYNNEI. The germline V and J ends were trimmed by 6 bases and 11 bases, with 20 bases remaining between them. The CDR3 totals 15 residues. The DNA of the CDR3 is TGTGCCAGCAGCGACAGGATGAGGCCTCATACACCCCTCCACTTT. This translates into CASSDRMRPHTPLHF.

This rearrangement joins TRBV29-1 to TRBJ2-1, with TRBD1 matching 9 bases. Germline V gene sequence: CDR1 SQVTM, CDR2 ANQGSEA. CDR3 length equals 13 residues. V trimming: 8 bases; J trimming: 8 bases; junction bases outside the gene matches: 10. The CDR3 DNA follows: TGCAGCTCCGTGAGGACAGGGGAGGATGAGCAGTTCTTC. Translating gives CSSVRTGEDEQFF.

This clone was counted once. The rearrangement uses TRBV6-5 and TRBJ2-7; D is perhaps TRBD2 (6 bases). CDR1 is MNHEY and CDR2 is SVGAGI in the germline V gene. V lost 8 bases to trimming and J lost 0 bases, with 17 bases between them. The CDR3 consists of 15 residues. CDR3 region: CASQPSLANSYEQYF. As DNA, the CDR3 is TGTGCCAGCCAACCCTCTCTAGCGAACTCCTACGAGCAGTACTTC.

This clone was seen a handful of times. The V gene is TRBV11-3, the J gene TRBJ1-4; TRBD1 matches at 7 bases. The CDR3 consists of 18 residues. The germline gives CDR1 SGHNT, CDR2 YENEEA. Trimming took 3 bases from V and 0 from J; bases not matched to a gene: 10. This chain's CDR3 is CASSFITGAGTTNEKLFF. Here the CDR3 DNA reads TGTGCCAGCAGCTTCATTACAGGGGCGGGTACAACTAATGAAAAACTGTTTTTT.